A single sample gave rise to the 24 T cell receptor beta chains below, sequenced in a study of T cells in Graves' hyperthyroidism and ophthalmopathy. It was RNA transcripts that yielded the amplified TCR beta CDR3 regions. Using the HTBI primer set, a first-round RT-PCR was run on the TCR CDR3. A single record per CDR3 protein comes from TCRdb applying MiXCR to the multiplex PCR reads. This sample has some 250,000 distinct CDR3 sequences, with roughly 15% found just once. The sequenced sample was blood. The source of these receptors is a woman in her thirties or forties with Graves' hyperthyroidism that later progressed to Graves' ophthalmopathy.

The chain's CDR3 is CASSLASVGRAQETQYF. The CDR3 region has the DNA TGTGCCAGCAGCTTAGCGTCTGTCGGGAGGGCCCAAGAGACCCAGTACTTC. The chain recombines TRBV11-2 with TRBJ2-5; TRBD2 aligns across 8 bases. The germline V gene has CDR1 SGHAT and CDR2 FQNNGV. The CDR3 is 17 amino acids. Germline trimming cut 1 base from V and 1 base from J; bases unmatched to any gene: 8.

In its sample, this clonotype was seen many times. The rearrangement joins TRBV28 to TRBJ2-7; a possible D gene is TRBD1 (5 bases). V lost 7 bases and J lost 3, with 19 bases in between. This CDR3 has 15 amino acids. Germline assignment: CDR1 MDHEN and CDR2 SYDVKM. The CDR3 DNA sequence: TGTGCCAGCAAGGGTAGCAGTCTTCAGGGCTACGAGCAGTACTTC. It translates to CASKGSSLQGYEQYF. Variable domain in full (rest from reference TRBV28 and TRBJ2-7): DVKVTQSSRYLVKRTGEKVFLECVQDMDHENMFWYRQDPGLGLRLIYFSYDVKMKEKGDIPEGYSVSREKKERFSLILESASTNQTSMYLCASKGSSLQGYEQYFGPGTRLTVT.

In this sample, this clonotype turned up many times. This chain uses TRBV27 with TRBJ2-5; 10 nucleotides align to TRBD1. V lost 4 bases and J lost 3; bases outside the gene matches: 5. The length of the CDR3 is 15 residues. Germline lookup yields CDR1 MNHEY and CDR2 SMNVEV (reference sequence). The CDR3: CASSSPGTGEETQYF. Here the CDR3 DNA reads TGTGCCAGCAGTTCCCCCGGGACAGGGGAAGAGACCCAGTACTTC.

Regarding this clonotype: One junction end does not reproduce the germline sequence, and a read error may be involved. V is TRBV6-2 or TRBV6-3 and J is TRBJ2-1; perhaps TRBD2 as D (5 bases). This CDR3 has 14 amino acids. The V gene's germline CDR1 is MNHEY and CDR2 SVGEGT. The CDR3 here is CASSWNSGGDEQVF. CDR3 DNA sequence: TGTGCCAGCAGTTGGAACAGCGGTGGGGATGAGCAGGTCTTC.

The chain has TRBV4-1 and TRBJ2-7; 8 nucleotides agree with TRBD2. V trimming: 1 base; J trimming: 6 bases; junction bases outside the gene matches: 5. This CDR3 is 14 amino acids long. The germline V gene has CDR1 MGHRA and CDR2 YSYEKL. The chain's CDR3 is CASSQAAGGGEQYF. In DNA, the CDR3 is TGCGCCAGCAGCCAAGCTGCGGGAGGAGGCGAGCAGTACTTC.

This clonotype was observed at least ten times. V gene TRBV28 combines with J gene TRBJ2-5; the D gene could be TRBD1 or TRBD2 (5 bases each). The V end was cut by 8 bases, the J end by 5 bases, with 15 bases between. The CDR3 consists of 13 residues. Germline values: CDR1 MDHEN, CDR2 SYDVKM. CDR3 nucleotide sequence: TGTGCCAGCGTGGGGGAAGGGATGGAGACCCAGTACTTC. This codes for CASVGEGMETQYF. Together with reference TRBV28 and TRBJ2-5, the CDR3 gives the full variable domain: DVKVTQSSRYLVKRTGEKVFLECVQDMDHENMFWYRQDPGLGLRLIYFSYDVKMKEKGDIPEGYSVSREKKERFSLILESASTNQTSMYLCASVGEGMETQYFGPGTRLLVL.

This clonotype was seen more than once but under ten times. This rearrangement joins TRBV9 to TRBJ2-5; D remains ambiguous. The germline V gene encodes CDR1 SGDLS and CDR2 YYNGEE. This CDR3 comprises 13 residues. V was trimmed by 0 bases and J by 5 bases, leaving 8 bases between them. CDR3 in amino acids: CASSVATAETQYF. The CDR3 bases are TGTGCCAGCAGCGTAGCTACCGCCGAGACCCAGTACTTC.

This clonotype came up once. The chain employs TRBV20-1 and TRBJ2-7; 10 nucleotides match TRBD1. Germline loops: CDR1 DFQATT, CDR2 SNEGSKA (reference sequence). Trimming cost V 6 bases and J 5 bases; bases outside gene matches: 7. The CDR3 is 13 amino acids. The CDR3 DNA reads as TGCAGTGCGATCTCCGGGACAGGGGACGAGCAGTACTTC. Translation gives CSAISGTGDEQYF.

This clonotype was observed a handful of times. The chain combines TRBV9 with TRBJ1-5; D is unclear. Germline CDR1 SGDLS, CDR2 YYNGEE. Trimming left V 0 bases short and J 2 bases short, with 3 bases between. CDR3 length: 13 residues. The CDR3 sequence is CASSVDGNQPQHF. The CDR3 region has the DNA TGTGCCAGCAGCGTAGACGGCAATCAGCCCCAGCATTTT.

This clonotype was picked up a small number of times. The chain links TRBV7-8 to TRBJ1-5, with D unresolved. This CDR3 is 14 amino acids long. The V end was cut by 5 bases, the J end by 1 base, with 9 bases between. The germline CDR1 and CDR2 sequences are SGHVS and FQNEAQ. The CDR3 reads CASSPYTSNQPQHF. In nucleotides, the CDR3 is TGTGCCAGCAGCCCCTATACGAGCAATCAGCCCCAGCATTTT.

This clonotype was observed many times. The chain joins TRBV7-2 to TRBJ2-2; D perhaps matches TRBD2 (7 bases). V was shortened by 7 bases and J by 6 bases, with 18 bases between the two germline ends. The CDR3 is made up of 15 amino acids. CDR1 and CDR2 (germline): SGHTA, FQGNSA. CDR3 bases: TGTGCCAGCACGAGGAGCGGGACATTCTCCGGGGAGCTGTTTTTT. Its translation: CASTRSGTFSGELFF.

This clonotype was observed many times. The chain uses TRBV7-2 and TRBJ1-5, with unresolved D. CDR3 size: 17 residues. Germline CDR1 is SGHTA and CDR2 is FQGNSA. Trimming stripped 5 bases from V and 0 bases from J, with 17 bases between. The chain's CDR3 is CASSPWSDFYSNQPQHF. The CDR3 DNA reads TGTGCCAGCAGCCCATGGTCCGATTTTTATAGCAATCAGCCCCAGCATTTT.

This clonotype has ten or more counts. The chain uses TRBV3-1 and TRBJ1-5; TRBD1 matches 11 bases. The ends lost 4 bases at V and 2 bases at J; junction bases unmatched: 7. CDR1 and CDR2 from the germline V gene are LGHDT and YNNKEL (reference sequence). The CDR3 is 17 residues long. This CDR3 reads CASSRGQGAKGNQPQHF. The CDR3, as DNA: TGTGCCAGCAGCCGCGGACAGGGGGCGAAGGGCAATCAGCCCCAGCATTTT.

The gene calls are TRBV19 and TRBJ2-1, with 9 bases aligning to TRBD1. Germline CDR1 is LNHDA and CDR2 is SQIVND (reference sequence). The CDR3 is made up of 13 amino acids. V shed 10 bases, J shed 2 bases, and the junction held 3 bases outside the gene matches. The CDR3 protein is CATGQGPYNEQFF. The CDR3 DNA follows: TGTGCCACCGGACAGGGGCCCTACAATGAGCAGTTCTTC.

The chain recombines TRBV20-1 with TRBJ2-1, with unresolved D. Trimming took off 8 bases at V and 2 bases at J, with 16 bases between the two ends. CDR3 length: 14 residues. Germline V gene lookup returns CDR1 DFQATT and CDR2 SNEGSKA (reference sequence). CDR3 residues: CSSDVFFPYNEQFF. The CDR3 DNA reads as TGCAGTTCAGACGTCTTTTTCCCCTACAATGAGCAGTTCTTC.

This clonotype appeared many times. An end of the junction differs from the germline gene, which may be a read error. This chain joins TRBV28 and TRBJ2-5; a possible D gene is TRBD2 (5 bases). The CDR3 runs 13 residues. Germline assignment: CDR1 MDHEN and CDR2 SYDVKM. CDR3 protein: CASVRGYQETQYF. CDR3 in DNA: TGTGCCAGCGTACGGGGATACCAAGAAACCCAGTACTTC.

On this clonotype itself: It may be a read error: a sequence one base away is much more abundant. The chain recombines TRBV10-3 with TRBJ2-2; D possibly matches TRBD1 or TRBD2 (5 bases each). The CDR3 length is 14 residues. Germline V gene lookup returns CDR1 ENHRY and CDR2 SYGVKD. The CDR3 nucleotides are TGTGCCATCAGTGTTGGAGAGAACACCGGGGACCTGTTTTTT. It yields the protein CAISVGENTGDLFF.

This clonotype has ten or more counts. The chain employs TRBV19 and TRBJ1-1; TRBD1 matches 9 bases. With 5 bases clipped from V and 10 bases from J, the junction kept 8 bases outside the gene matches. The CDR3 is 13 amino acids. Per the germline V gene, CDR1 is LNHDA and CDR2 is SQIVND (reference sequence). The CDR3 coding sequence is TGTGCCAGTAGTCTATACAGGGGGCGCCGAGCTTTCTTT. It encodes CASSLYRGRRAFF.

The genes are TRBV18 and TRBJ2-6; 7 bases map to TRBD1. The CDR3 has 16 amino acids. The germline V gene encodes CDR1 KGHSH and CDR2 LQKENI. Trimming at V came to 2 bases and at J to 2 bases, leaving 3 bases not matched to a gene. The CDR3 region has the DNA TGTGCCAGCTCACCAAGGGACAGAGCTGGGGCCAACGTCCTGACTTTC. Protein: CASSPRDRAGANVLTF. The full variable domain, rest sourced from reference TRBV18 and TRBJ2-6, is NAGVMQNPRHLVRRRGQEARLRCSPMKGHSHVYWYRQLPEEGLKFMVYLQKENIIDESGMPKERFSAEFPKEGPSILRIQQVVRGDSAAYFCASSPRDRAGANVLTFGAGSRLTVL.

Ten or more counts support this clonotype. The V gene is TRBV6-1, the J gene TRBJ1-6; D may be TRBD1 (5 bases). V lost 6 bases, J lost 3 bases, and 12 bases lay in between. This CDR3 region has 15 residues. CDR1 is MNHNS, CDR2 SASEGT, per germline. In nucleotides, the CDR3 is TGTGCCAGCAGGGGCCGACAGTTCTATAATTCACCCCTCCACTTT. Its translation: CASRGRQFYNSPLHF.

Many counts were recorded for this clonotype. The chain is built from TRBV12-3 or TRBV12-4 and TRBJ2-4; 10 bases map to TRBD1. Germline trimming cut 4 bases from V and 9 bases from J; bases unmatched to any gene: 6. This CDR3 is 14 amino acids long. The CDR3 DNA sequence: TGTGCCAGCAGTTACCGGGACAGGGGCGCCATTCAGTACTTC. Encoded protein: CASSYRDRGAIQYF.

In this sample, this clonotype turned up many times. The chain couples TRBV28 to TRBJ1-5, with 7 bases aligning to TRBD1. Germline CDR1 MDHEN, CDR2 SYDVKM. The CDR3 runs 15 residues. With 3 bases clipped from V and 5 bases from J, the junction kept 7 bases outside the gene matches. In DNA form, the CDR3 reads TGTGCCAGCAGTTTCGAGGGGGCGGCTGATCAGCCCCAGCATTTT. Translating gives CASSFEGAADQPQHF.

The chain recombines TRBV6-1 with TRBJ1-2; no definite D call. Trimming stripped 7 bases from V and 4 bases from J, with 22 bases between. Germline CDR1 MNHNS, CDR2 SASEGT. The length of the CDR3 is 16 residues. CDR3 sequence reads: CASIMSRLLAGYGYTF. The CDR3 coding sequence is TGTGCCAGCATCATGTCCCGACTCCTCGCGGGCTATGGCTACACCTTC.

This clonotype was recorded at least ten times. The V call is TRBV30, the J call TRBJ2-5; no definite D call. CDR3 length: 11 residues. Trimming cost V 1 base and J 2 bases, with 2 bases left between them. Germline V gene sequence: CDR1 GTSNPN, CDR2 SVGIG (reference sequence). The CDR3 spells CAWSGQETQYF. The DNA for the CDR3 is TGTGCCTGGAGTGGACAAGAGACCCAGTACTTC.